This entry lists 29 T cell receptor beta chains sequenced from one sample in a study of post-analysis software for immune sequencing data. Whole-study results and caveats: The five TRBV segments detected at higher frequency in patients than in controls included TRBV5-6, TRBV5-1 and TRBV20-1.

TCR beta libraries were prepared from cDNA with unique molecular identifiers. TCRdb fed the PCR reads into MiXCR, producing one record per CDR3 protein. The sample holds roughly 800,000 distinct CDR3 sequences, about 43% seen once. No cognate antigen is known for these TCRs. Sequenced input: blood. The origin of the receptors is a girl aged 10 to 17 with multiple sclerosis.

A single count supports this clonotype. This sequence joins TRBV4-1 and TRBJ2-3, with TRBD2 matching over 7 bases. The ends lost 2 bases at V and 2 bases at J; junction bases unmatched: 7. The CDR3 covers 16 residues. Germline V gives CDR1 MGHRA, CDR2 YSYEKL. The CDR3, as DNA: TGCGCCAGCAGCCAACCGAGCGGGGTCTACACAGATACGCAGTATTTT. It specifies CASSQPSGVYTDTQYF.

V and J are TRBV7-9 and TRBJ1-2, with D hard to call. The CDR3 loop spans 15 amino acids. Germline CDR1 reads SEHNR; CDR2 reads FQNEAQ (reference sequence). Trimming stripped 5 bases from V and 4 bases from J, with 17 bases between. CDR3 loop: CASSLGATGPYGYTF. In DNA form, the CDR3 reads TGTGCCAGCAGCCTAGGAGCCACTGGGCCCTATGGCTACACCTTC.

This chain connects TRBV6-2 or TRBV6-3 to TRBJ2-1, with a tentative D call TRBD2 (6 bases). This CDR3 region has 14 residues. CDR1 and CDR2 from the germline V gene are MNHEY and SVGEGT. V gave up 6 bases and J gave up 0 bases, with 9 bases separating them. The CDR3: CASRVRGSYNEQFF. The CDR3 DNA reads as TGTGCCAGCAGGGTGCGGGGCTCCTACAATGAGCAGTTCTTC.

The V call is TRBV9, the J call TRBJ1-2; D unresolved. Trimming shortened V by 3 bases and J by 5 bases, and 14 bases separated the two germline ends. The CDR3 loop spans 14 amino acids. Germline V gene data show CDR1 as SGDLS and CDR2 as YYNGEE. CDR3 bases: TGTGCCAGCAGCGGAAGGCGGTTGGGGTATGGCTACACCTTC. This sequence encodes CASSGRRLGYGYTF.

The chain carries TRBV4-2 and TRBJ1-4, with D unclear. Germline assignment: CDR1 LGHNA and CDR2 YNFKEQ. The CDR3 is made up of 15 amino acids. Deletions cut 3 bases from V and 3 bases from J, with 11 bases between. The CDR3 sequence: CASSHDREPNEKLFF. As DNA, the CDR3 is TGTGCCAGCAGCCATGACCGGGAACCTAATGAAAAACTGTTTTTT.

The chain carries TRBV7-6 and TRBJ2-1; TRBD2 might be the D (6 bases). The CDR3 consists of 16 residues. Per the germline V gene, CDR1 is SGHVS and CDR2 is FNYEAQ. Trimming took 5 bases from V and 10 from J, leaving 24 bases between them. The CDR3 loop reads CASSPRPPRLGSEQFF. The CDR3 bases are TGTGCCAGCAGCCCCCGCCCCCCGAGACTAGGTTCGGAGCAGTTCTTC.

The gene calls are TRBV7-3 and TRBJ2-3; D is possibly TRBD2 (6 bases). CDR3 length: 15 residues. The V end was cut by 2 bases, the J end by 2 bases, with 11 bases between. CDR1 SGHTA and CDR2 FQGTGA come from the germline V gene. CDR3 sequence (DNA): TGTGCCAGCAGCTTACACGGGACTTACACAGATACGCAGTATTTT. As protein: CASSLHGTYTDTQYF.

This chain connects TRBV12-3 or TRBV12-4 to TRBJ2-3; 11 positions agree with TRBD2. The CDR3 runs 16 residues. Trimming removed 7 bases from V and 2 bases from J; junction bases left unmatched: 8. The CDR3 nucleotides read TGTGCCAGCATCCGGGGACTAGCGGATCACACAGATACGCAGTATTTT. The encoded protein is CASIRGLADHTDTQYF.

The chain is built from TRBV4-1 and TRBJ2-5; D call uncertain. Trimming took 4 bases from V and 4 from J, leaving 13 bases between them. Germline CDR1 MGHRA, CDR2 YSYEKL. There are 14 residues in the CDR3. CDR3 DNA sequence: TGCGCCAGCAGCCTCGCCCCTCTGGGAGAGACCCAGTACTTC. This gives the protein CASSLAPLGETQYF.

V usage is TRBV12-3 or TRBV12-4 and J usage is TRBJ1-2, with TRBD1 identical over 7 bases. The junction had 12 bases not matched to a gene; V was cut back by 7 bases and J by 1 base. The CDR3 runs 16 residues. This CDR3 reads CASTSPPGQSNYGYTF. As DNA, the CDR3 is TGTGCCAGCACTTCACCTCCGGGACAGAGTAACTATGGCTACACCTTC.

The chain recombines TRBV20-1 with TRBJ2-3; a possible D gene is TRBD2 (6 bases). From germline, CDR1 is DFQATT and CDR2 SNEGSKA (reference sequence). Deletions cut 3 bases from V and 6 bases from J, with 13 bases between. The CDR3 totals 13 residues. CDR3 loop: CSASAAGRDTQYF. CDR3 in DNA: TGCAGTGCTAGTGCGGCAGGGAGGGATACGCAGTATTTT.

The chain recombines TRBV19 with TRBJ2-3; possible D gene TRBD2, 6 bases. The germline V gene encodes CDR1 LNHDA and CDR2 SQIVND (reference sequence). This CDR3 is built from 13 residues. V dropped 4 bases and J dropped 5 bases, with 10 bases sitting between them. DNA for the CDR3: TGTGCCAGTAGTAGCGTAGCGGAAGATACGCAGTATTTT. This codes for CASSSVAEDTQYF.

This clonotype was counted only a few times. Relative to the germline gene, one junction end is altered; a read error may explain this. This chain joins TRBV27 and TRBJ2-3; a weak D match, TRBD1 (5 bases). The CDR3 spans 15 residues. Germline-derived CDR1 and CDR2 are MNHEY and SMNVEV (reference sequence). The CDR3 DNA follows: TGTGCCAGCAGTTCGCTTTCCGACAGCACAGCTACGCAGTATTTT. Translated: CASSSLSDSTATQYF.

The CDR3 DNA sequence: TGTGCCAGCAGCCCCCGAAGCGGCTGGGAGCAGTTCTTC. This sequence encodes CASSPRSGWEQFF. The chain joins TRBV9 to TRBJ2-1; possibly TRBD2 for D (5 bases). CDR1 is SGDLS and CDR2 is YYNGEE in the germline V gene. Trimming removed 4 bases from V and 10 bases from J, with 15 bases in between. The CDR3 loop spans 13 amino acids.

This clonotype came up a few times. The rearrangement joins TRBV13 to TRBJ2-7; 9 positions match TRBD2. Germline values: CDR1 PRHDT, CDR2 FYEKMQ (reference sequence). This CDR3 spans 15 amino acids. V trimming: 2 bases; J trimming: 2 bases; junction bases outside the gene matches: 4. CDR3 DNA: TGTGCCAGCAGCTTACGTAGCGGGGGAGCCTACGAGCAGTACTTC. Amino acid sequence: CASSLRSGGAYEQYF.

The genes are TRBV15 and TRBJ2-7, with TRBD2 matching over 9 bases. Unmatched junction bases numbered 3, after V lost 5 bases and J lost 4 bases. The CDR3 contains 13 residues. In germline, CDR1 is LNHNV, CDR2 YYDKDF (reference sequence). The CDR3: CATSDSGSYEQYF. CDR3 nucleotides: TGTGCCACCAGCGATAGCGGGAGTTACGAGCAGTACTTC.

CDR3 sequence (DNA): TGCAGTGCTCACGACGGGTATAGCAATCAGCCCCAGCATTTT. Translating it yields CSAHDGYSNQPQHF. V gene TRBV20-1 combines with J gene TRBJ1-5, with D unresolved. The CDR3 runs 14 residues. The V gene lost 5 bases and the J gene lost 0 bases, with 11 bases spanning the gap. In germline, CDR1 is DFQATT, CDR2 SNEGSKA (reference sequence).

This clonotype was seen a handful of times. The CDR3 loop reads CASTPGSLPHNEQFF. DNA of the CDR3: TGTGCCAGCACCCCCGGGTCCCTCCCACATAATGAGCAGTTCTTC. The chain is built from TRBV9 and TRBJ2-1; D uncertain. The V end was cut by 6 bases, the J end by 7 bases, with 20 bases between. The CDR3 has 15 residues. Germline V gives CDR1 SGDLS, CDR2 YYNGEE. Variable domain in full (rest from reference TRBV9 and TRBJ2-1): DSGVTQTPKHLITATGQRVTLRCSPRSGDLSVYWYQQSLDQGLQFLIQYYNGEERAKGNILERFSAQQFPDLHSELNLSSLELGDSALYFCASTPGSLPHNEQFFGPGTRLTVL.

This clonotype has only one observation. The V and J genes are TRBV28 and TRBJ1-1; D is perhaps TRBD1 (5 bases). Trimming cost V 6 bases and J 3 bases, with 20 bases left between them. Germline CDR1 and CDR2: MDHEN and SYDVKM. This CDR3 has 16 residues. This CDR3 is CASSSIPGTLHTEAFF. The CDR3 nucleotides are TGTGCCAGCAGCTCGATTCCCGGGACCCTTCACACTGAAGCTTTCTTT.

This clonotype was counted between two and nine times. This rearrangement joins TRBV7-9 to TRBJ2-6, with TRBD2 matching over 16 bases. Trimming took 4 bases from V and 0 from J; bases not matched to a gene: 3. The CDR3 sequence is 19 residues long. The germline V gene encodes CDR1 SEHNR and CDR2 FQNEAQ (reference sequence). CDR3 nucleotides: TGTGCCAGCAGCTCCGGGACTAGCGGGAGGGCCTCTGGGGCCAACGTCCTGACTTTC. It encodes CASSSGTSGRASGANVLTF. Full variable domain (rest looked up from reference TRBV7-9 and TRBJ2-6): DTGVSQNPRHKITKRGQNVTFRCDPISEHNRLYWYRQTLGQGPEFLTYFQNEAQLEKSRLLSDRFSAERPKGSFSTLEIQRTEQGDSAMYLCASSSGTSGRASGANVLTFGAGSRLTVL.

The chain employs TRBV29-1 and TRBJ1-2, with D uncertain. The CDR3 totals 13 residues. V gave up 2 bases and J gave up 4 bases, with 11 bases separating them. Germline lookup yields CDR1 SQVTM and CDR2 ANQGSEA. The CDR3 DNA is TGCAGCGTTGAATTGCCAGCAACCTATGGCTACACCTTC. This codes for CSVELPATYGYTF.

The genes are TRBV27 and TRBJ2-7; perhaps TRBD1 as D (5 bases). The V and J ends lost 0 bases and 3 bases respectively, with 12 bases between them. CDR3 size: 15 residues. Germline assignment: CDR1 MNHEY and CDR2 SMNVEV (reference sequence). This chain's CDR3 is CASSLSSTGYYEQYF. The CDR3 bases are TGTGCCAGCAGTTTATCGAGCACAGGATACTACGAGCAGTACTTC.

The V gene is TRBV4-3, the J gene TRBJ2-2; D might be TRBD1 or TRBD2, each matching 5 bases. CDR1 is LGHNA and CDR2 is YSLEER in the germline V gene. The CDR3 sequence is 15 residues long. Trimming left V 0 bases short and J 5 bases short, with 10 bases between. The CDR3 reads CASSQERGRTGELFF. The CDR3 DNA follows: TGCGCCAGCAGCCAAGAGAGGGGACGTACCGGGGAGCTGTTTTTT.

This clonotype was detected only a few times. The chain combines TRBV29-1 with TRBJ1-2, with TRBD1 matching over 8 bases. J was trimmed by 3 bases and V by 3 bases; bases with no gene match: 15. The germline V gene encodes CDR1 SQVTM and CDR2 ANQGSEA. The CDR3 has 17 residues. The CDR3 here is CSVDSGNYQGADYGYTF. Written as DNA, the CDR3 is TGCAGCGTTGACTCGGGAAATTATCAGGGGGCGGACTATGGCTACACCTTC.

The V and J genes are TRBV29-1 and TRBJ2-7, with TRBD2 as a possible D gene (5 bases). This CDR3 is 15 amino acids long. V lost 2 bases, J lost 2 bases, and 16 bases lay in between. CDR1 SQVTM and CDR2 ANQGSEA come from the germline V gene. The CDR3 spells CSVEKPGSLPYEQYF. The CDR3 DNA reads as TGCAGCGTTGAAAAACCGGGATCCCTCCCCTACGAGCAGTACTTC.

This clonotype was seen more than once but under ten times. This chain joins TRBV7-8 and TRBJ2-3; a weak D match, TRBD1 (7 bases). The CDR3 runs 14 residues. The germline V gene encodes CDR1 SGHVS and CDR2 FQNEAQ. V lost 4 bases and J lost 5, with 13 bases in between. The CDR3 region is CASSSQGRGDTQYF. CDR3 coding DNA: TGTGCCAGCAGCTCACAGGGGCGGGGAGATACGCAGTATTTT.

This rearrangement joins TRBV5-1 to TRBJ1-4; possibly TRBD1 for D (5 bases). Germline CDR1 and CDR2: SGHRS and YFSETQ. CDR3 size: 15 residues. The germline V and J ends were trimmed by 0 bases and 10 bases, with 16 bases remaining between them. The CDR3: CASSLESGAKGKLFF. CDR3 nucleotides: TGCGCCAGCAGCTTGGAGTCTGGGGCGAAAGGAAAACTGTTTTTT.

For the CDR3, the DNA is TGCGCCAGCAGCTTGGGGACTAGCGGGCCATACAATGAGCAGTTCTTC. Translated: CASSLGTSGPYNEQFF. The V gene is TRBV5-1, the J gene TRBJ2-1, with 11 bases identical to TRBD2. CDR3 length equals 16 residues. After removal of 0 bases from V and 4 bases from J, the junction contained 3 bases not matched to a gene. Germline CDR1 and CDR2: SGHRS and YFSETQ.

This clonotype was counted between two and nine times. The chain is built from TRBV4-2 and TRBJ2-1, with D perhaps TRBD1 (6 bases). The CDR3 sequence is 14 residues long. Germline V lookup: CDR1 LGHNA, CDR2 YNFKEQ. Trimming took 4 bases from V and 6 from J, leaving 13 bases between them. The DNA of the CDR3 is TGTGCCAGCAGCCTCGAGGGGGATCCCAATGAGCAGTTCTTC. Its translation is CASSLEGDPNEQFF.